These 13 T cell receptor beta chains share one sample of origin, sequenced in a study of OX40 agonist ivuxolimab in advanced cancers. Repertoires were generated with immunoSEQ multiplex PCR, while TCRdb's copy carries only in-frame clones and drops some. The table lists 75,000 to 100,000 clones, over 65% of them singletons, with around 2.7% in the top ten. The input for sequencing was CD4+ or CD8+ T cells sorted from blood, taken in a trial of the OX40 agonist ivuxolimab. The receptors were sampled from an adult with an advanced solid tumor such as melanoma, head and neck, liver or kidney cancer.

In this sample, this clone turned up a few times. This chain links TRBV5-6 with TRBJ1-2, with a possible D match to TRBD1 (5 bases). V gave up 4 bases and J gave up 0 bases, with 13 bases separating them. CDR3 length equals 15 residues. Germline CDR1 SGHDT, CDR2 YYEEEE. The CDR3 nucleotides read TGTGCCAGCAGCGCAGTGGGGGAGACTAACTATGGCTACACCTTC. Encoded protein: CASSAVGETNYGYTF.

This clone was seen more than once but under ten times. The chain combines TRBV20-1 with TRBJ2-5; TRBD1 is a possible D gene (5 bases). CDR1 is DFQATT, CDR2 SNEGSKA, per germline (reference sequence). Trimming left V 2 bases short and J 4 bases short, with 5 bases between. This CDR3 has 11 amino acids. CDR3 sequence: CSARQGETQYF. CDR3 nucleotide sequence: TGCAGTGCTAGACAGGGAGAGACCCAGTACTTC.

This clone has just a few counts. CDR3 nucleotide sequence: TGTGCCAGCAGCAAGAGTAACTATGGCTACACCTTC. Translated, it gives CASSKSNYGYTF. V and J are TRBV5-6 and TRBJ1-2; D gene ambiguous. Germline V gene lookup returns CDR1 SGHDT and CDR2 YYEEEE. V was pared by 4 bases and J by 1 base, with 5 bases between. The CDR3 totals 12 residues.

The chain uses TRBV2 and TRBJ2-5; TRBD1 matches 7 bases. This CDR3 comprises 15 residues. Germline V gives CDR1 SNHLY, CDR2 FYNNEI. V was clipped by 4 bases and J by 4 bases; unmatched bases: 9. The chain's CDR3 is CASSGGPGGGETQYF. In nucleotides, the CDR3 is TGTGCCAGCAGTGGCGGTCCAGGGGGTGGAGAGACCCAGTACTTC.

V usage is TRBV10-3 and J usage is TRBJ1-5; D remains ambiguous. V lost 6 bases, J lost 2 bases, and 11 bases lay in between. Germline lookup yields CDR1 ENHRY and CDR2 SYGVKD. This CDR3 has 14 residues. This CDR3 is CAISSVDRNQPQHF. The CDR3 DNA reads TGTGCCATCAGCTCAGTCGATCGCAATCAGCCCCAGCATTTT.

This chain connects TRBV5-4 to TRBJ2-2, with D possibly TRBD2 on 5 matching bases. The CDR3 is made up of 16 amino acids. The germline CDR1 and CDR2 sequences are SGHNT and YYREEE (reference sequence). Trimming cost V 0 bases and J 1 base, with 10 bases left between them. This chain's CDR3 is CASSLGSRGNTGELFF. CDR3 nucleotides: TGTGCCAGCAGCTTGGGGAGCCGGGGGAACACCGGGGAGCTGTTTTTT.

On this clone: Relative to the germline gene, one junction end is altered; a read error may explain this. The chain is built from TRBV28 and TRBJ1-1; D possibly corresponds to TRBD1 (5 bases). This CDR3 is 14 amino acids long. Germline V CDR1 and CDR2: MDHEN, SYDVKM. The CDR3 nucleotides are TGTGCCAGCAGTCGCCCCTTCCTTAGGGACCAAGGGGCCTTT. Translating it yields CASSRPFLRDQGAF.

The chain recombines TRBV28 with TRBJ2-7, with TRBD1 identical over 8 bases. The CDR3 length is 14 residues. Germline loops: CDR1 MDHEN, CDR2 SYDVKM. J was trimmed by 1 base and V by 8 bases; bases with no gene match: 7. The CDR3 DNA reads as TGTGCCAGCCATGGACAGGGCCGATCCTACGAGCAGTACTTC. Protein: CASHGQGRSYEQYF. Full variable domain (outside the CDR3, taken from reference TRBV28 and TRBJ2-7): DVKVTQSSRYLVKRTGEKVFLECVQDMDHENMFWYRQDPGLGLRLIYFSYDVKMKEKGDIPEGYSVSREKKERFSLILESASTNQTSMYLCASHGQGRSYEQYFGPGTRLTVT.

The rearrangement uses TRBV5-5 and TRBJ2-3; D uncertain. Trimming removed 0 bases at V and 5 bases at J, with 13 bases between. This CDR3 spans 15 amino acids. Germline V gene lookup returns CDR1 SGHKS and CDR2 YYEKEE (reference sequence). CDR3: CASSLDPSNQDTQYF. CDR3 coding DNA: TGTGCCAGCAGCTTGGACCCTTCCAACCAAGATACGCAGTATTTT.

The chain has TRBV4-2 and TRBJ1-2; 7 nucleotides agree with TRBD1. After removal of 0 bases from V and 3 bases from J, the junction contained 4 bases not matched to a gene. This CDR3 contains 15 residues. Germline CDR1 and CDR2: LGHNA and YNFKEQ. CDR3: CASSQERDSYYGYTF. Here the CDR3 DNA reads TGTGCCAGCAGCCAAGAACGGGACAGCTACTATGGCTACACCTTC.

The chain has TRBV6-5 and TRBJ1-5; D unclear. CDR3 length equals 13 residues. Trimming left V 8 bases short and J 4 bases short, with 12 bases between. Looked up from germline, CDR1 is MNHEY and CDR2 is SVGAGI. The DNA for the CDR3 is TGTGCCAGCTCCTACGGGCTTAATCAGCCCCAGCATTTT. This gives the protein CASSYGLNQPQHF.

This clone was detected only a few times. The chain joins TRBV2 to TRBJ2-3, with D tentatively TRBD2 (7 bases). CDR1 is SNHLY, CDR2 FYNNEI, per germline. Between the trimmed V and J ends, which lost 3 bases and 2 bases, there was a span of 18 bases. This CDR3 spans 17 amino acids. CDR3 region: CASSEYGGQEVTDTQYF. CDR3 nucleotide sequence: TGTGCCAGCAGTGAGTACGGGGGGCAGGAGGTCACAGATACGCAGTATTTT.

CDR3 residues: CASRGRGGVEEKLFF. CDR3 DNA: TGTGCCAGCAGGGGACGGGGGGGCGTGGAGGAAAAACTGTTTTTT. V is TRBV6-5 and J is TRBJ1-4, with D possibly TRBD1 on 6 matching bases. The germline CDR1 and CDR2 sequences are MNHEY and SVGAGI. The CDR3 spans 15 residues. Deletions cut 6 bases from V and 8 bases from J, with 19 bases between.